The TCR beta chain described here comes from a study of technical replicates of blood from several donors. Profiled with immunoSEQ multiplex PCR; TCRdb holds only in-frame clones, not every one. This sample yields about 62,000 clones, of which 98% are seen a single time; over 0.15% belongs to the top ten. Sequenced material: T cells isolated from PBMCs. This sequence was found in a human donor in good health.

This chain's CDR3 is CASSVGQGFNQPQHF. CDR3 DNA: TGTGCCAGCAGCGTAGGACAGGGGTTCAATCAGCCCCAGCATTTT. The V and J genes are TRBV9 and TRBJ1-5; 8 bases map to TRBD1. V trimming: 0 bases; J trimming: 3 bases; junction bases outside the gene matches: 2. The germline V gene encodes CDR1 SGDLS and CDR2 YYNGEE. This CDR3 comprises 15 residues.